This T cell receptor beta chain was sequenced for a study of OX40 agonist ivuxolimab in advanced cancers. Overall study context: Participants could have had prior anti-PD-1, anti-PD-L1 or anti-CTLA-4 therapy, and about 40% had some. Partial responses were observed in three patients, of whom one had hepatocellular carcinoma and two had cutaneous melanoma. Study-wide results and caveats: Dose levels from 0.1 to 3.0 mg/kg saw CD4+ and CD8+ blood T cells expand clonally by week 6. Some nonresponders likewise displayed low normalized T-cell clonal expansion.

TCRdb's table, derived via immunoSEQ multiplex PCR, lists solely in-frame clones and lacks some. This sample carries around 100,000 clones, 90% of them seen once, and the ten largest clones take 0.31%. Note on this clone: Its antigen remains unknown.

In germline, CDR1 is MDHEN, CDR2 SYDVKM. V trimming: 5 bases; J trimming: 2 bases; junction bases outside the gene matches: 6. The CDR3 is 16 amino acids. The TCR sequence derives from an adult with an advanced solid tumor such as melanoma, head and neck, liver or kidney cancer. The source material was CD4+ or CD8+ T cells sorted from blood, sampled in a trial of the OX40 agonist ivuxolimab. J is TRBJ2-1 and V is TRBV28, with 10 bases aligning to TRBD2. The CDR3 loop reads CASSHQLAGPYNEQFF. In DNA, the CDR3 is TGTGCCAGCAGTCACCAACTAGCGGGACCCTACAATGAGCAGTTCTTC.